Listed below are T cell receptor beta chains from one sample, sequenced in a study of blood T cell repertoires in COVID-19. Clones were sequenced by immunoSEQ multiplex PCR, and TCRdb holds only the in-frame ones, with some missing. The sample gives fewer than 250,000 clones, more than 75% of which show up once; more than 0.75% is in the top ten. Input material: peripheral blood. The receptor set was obtained from a man in his forties with acute or convalescent COVID-19. CDR3s include the opening cysteine and the closing phenylalanine or tryptophan. The D gene is left open where the match is weak.

D gene,J gene,V gene,CDR3 protein
TRBD1,TRBJ1-6,TRBV19,CASSITGQTNSPLHF
TRBD2,TRBJ2-2,TRBV3-1/TRBV3-2,CASSRSGGPGELFF
TRBD1,TRBJ1-2,TRBV11-2,CASSLGGLRGQGYGYTF
NA,TRBJ1-2,TRBV6-2/TRBV6-3,CASSYTYYGYTF
NA,TRBJ1-6,TRBV10-3,CATLRGSNSPLHF
NA,TRBJ1-1,TRBV7-3,CASSPELGRRAFF
NA,TRBJ1-3,TRBV3-1/TRBV3-2,CASSRQQSSGNTIYF
NA,TRBJ1-2,TRBV7-9,CASSQPQAGRDSYGYTF
TRBD1,TRBJ1-4,TRBV2,CASSDTGGLEKLFF
NA,TRBJ1-2,TRBV28,CASSPARGGYGYTF
TRBD1,TRBJ2-7,TRBV7-2,CASSEDRGRREQYF
NA,TRBJ1-1,TRBV30,CAWSTPIGAFF
NA,TRBJ2-7,TRBV5-6,CASSFPRQSGYEQYF
NA,TRBJ1-6,TRBV28,CASSLFDSPLHF
NA,TRBJ2-7,TRBV7-8,CASSFYDGDYEQYF
NA,TRBJ2-1,TRBV18,CASSPLYVNEQFF
TRBD2,TRBJ2-1,TRBV5-6,CASSWGLAGGHSEQFF
NA,TRBJ1-4,TRBV28,CASSLLPGFNEKLFF
TRBD1,TRBJ2-5,TRBV11-1,CASSAGTGWETQYF
TRBD1,TRBJ1-2,TRBV5-1,CASSGLQGGVSYGYTF
NA,TRBJ1-5,TRBV7-9,CASSLSFGGGGQPQHF
TRBD1,TRBJ1-6,TRBV27,CASSRGGTAYNSYNSPLHF
TRBD2,TRBJ2-5,TRBV10-3,CATRRGGVGETQYF
TRBD1,TRBJ1-2,TRBV28,CAIDPLGQGYGYTF
TRBD1,TRBJ1-6,TRBV6-6,CASMNPGTGNRPLHF
TRBD1,TRBJ1-1,TRBV5-5,CASSPPGTVGTEAFF